This passage covers 22 T cell receptor beta chains from one sample sequenced in a study of CXCR3-negative and CXCR3-positive naive CD8 T cells. Study-level points and caveats: Researchers report that CXCR3-positive naive cells carry more hydrophobic TRB CDR3s than CXCR3-negative naive cells.

Preparation of TRB cDNA libraries relied on 5' RACE carrying UMI labels. TCRdb reprocessed the 5' RACE reads; each CDR3 protein has one entry and no DNA is given. This table holds tens of thousands of distinct CDR3 sequences. These TCRs' antigens remain unknown. Specimen: naive CXCR3+ CD8+ T cells from blood. Specified subset: CD45RO-CCR7+CD27+CD95- naive CD8+ T cells expressing CXCR3 (TNR3+). These receptors were obtained from a human donor in good health. Some clones in this sample may be carry-over from other donors' samples.

The chain joins TRBV5-5 to TRBJ2-1. From germline, CDR1 is SGHKS and CDR2 YYEKEE (reference sequence). CDR3 length: 15 residues. The CDR3 here is CASSYDSSSYNEQFF.

The CDR3 is CATSNPTAGTSYEQYF. The chain is built from TRBV15 and TRBJ2-7; the D call from TCRdb, TRBD2, cannot be confirmed without DNA. Germline loops: CDR1 LNHNV, CDR2 YYDKDF (reference sequence). The CDR3 runs 16 residues.

The gene calls are TRBV7-2 and TRBJ2-5. Germline V gene sequence: CDR1 SGHTA, CDR2 FQGNSA. The CDR3 contains 16 residues. The CDR3 here is CASSPKDFFGQETQYF.

The chain is built from TRBV20-1 and TRBJ2-7. CDR3 length: 15 residues. Germline V gene sequence: CDR1 DFQATT, CDR2 SNEGSKA (reference sequence). The CDR3 sequence: CSARGFREASYEQYF.

This chain joins TRBV29-1 and TRBJ2-2. From germline, CDR1 is SQVTM and CDR2 ANQGSEA. This CDR3 spans 14 amino acids. The CDR3 reads CSVDLGLNTGELFF.

V is TRBV20-1 and J is TRBJ2-7; the TRBD1 assignment by TCRdb is unverifiable without DNA. Germline V gene data show CDR1 as DFQATT and CDR2 as SNEGSKA (reference sequence). This CDR3 is 13 amino acids long. The CDR3 sequence is CSAGWGQGYEQYF.

The chain joins TRBV15 to TRBJ2-5; TCRdb's D call of TRBD1 is untestable without DNA. The length of the CDR3 is 16 residues. Looked up from germline, CDR1 is LNHNV and CDR2 is YYDKDF (reference sequence). The CDR3 here is CATSRERAGREETQYF. The complete variable domain, with remaining parts taken from reference TRBV15 and TRBJ2-5, reads DAMVIQNPRYQVTQFGKPVTLSCSQTLNHNVMYWYQQKSSQAPKLLFHYYDKDFNNEADTPDNFQSRRPNTSFCFLDIRSPGLGDTAMYLCATSRERAGREETQYFGPGTRLLVL.

The gene calls are TRBV5-1 and TRBJ2-3; the TCRdb call, TRBD1, lacks DNA for checking. The germline V gene has CDR1 SGHRS and CDR2 YFSETQ. The CDR3 consists of 14 residues. The CDR3 is CASSLWGGKDTQYF.

The chain recombines TRBV7-2 with TRBJ2-3. The CDR3 covers 15 residues. CDR1 and CDR2 from the germline V gene are SGHTA and FQGNSA. CDR3 loop: CASSLRLACTDTQYF.

The chain uses TRBV28 and TRBJ2-3; the D call of TRBD1 rests on TCRdb alone, since no DNA is present to check it. The CDR3 contains 15 residues. CDR1 and CDR2 from the germline V gene are MDHEN and SYDVKM. CDR3 sequence reads: CASSLQGANTDTQYF.

The J gene is TRBJ2-5, the V gene TRBV11-2; the D call from TCRdb, TRBD2, cannot be confirmed without DNA. This CDR3 spans 15 amino acids. Germline loops: CDR1 SGHAT, CDR2 FQNNGV. The CDR3 reads CASQYWGGYQETQYF.

This chain links TRBV15 with TRBJ2-7; TCRdb's D gene call, TRBD1, goes unchecked for lack of DNA. The CDR3 loop spans 16 amino acids. CDR1 is LNHNV and CDR2 is YYDKDF in the germline V gene (reference sequence). The CDR3 protein is CATSRDQGGQTIQQYF. Combining the CDR3 with reference TRBV15 and TRBJ2-7 gives the whole variable domain DAMVIQNPRYQVTQFGKPVTLSCSQTLNHNVMYWYQQKSSQAPKLLFHYYDKDFNNEADTPDNFQSRRPNTSFCFLDIRSPGLGDTAMYLCATSRDQGGQTIQQYFGPGTRLTVT.

The chain joins TRBV25-1 to TRBJ1-5; TCRdb calls TRBD1, which cannot be checked without DNA. The CDR3 consists of 14 residues. Germline assignment: CDR1 MGHDK and CDR2 SYGVNS. The chain's CDR3 is CASSVLGAGQPQHF.

The rearrangement uses TRBV3-1 and TRBJ2-1; TCRdb calls TRBD1, which cannot be checked without DNA. Per the germline V gene, CDR1 is LGHDT and CDR2 is YNNKEL (reference sequence). The CDR3 loop spans 14 amino acids. The chain's CDR3 is CASSQPEGGGEQFF.

The CDR3 sequence: CASSLIRDAEAFF. The rearrangement joins TRBV7-9 to TRBJ1-1; the TRBD1 assignment by TCRdb is unverifiable without DNA. Germline CDR1 is SEHNR and CDR2 is FQNEAQ (reference sequence). This CDR3 contains 13 residues. Full variable domain (remainder filled in from reference TRBV7-9 and TRBJ1-1): DTGVSQNPRHKITKRGQNVTFRCDPISEHNRLYWYRQTLGQGPEFLTYFQNEAQLEKSRLLSDRFSAERPKGSFSTLEIQRTEQGDSAMYLCASSLIRDAEAFFGQGTRLTVV.

The chain employs TRBV5-4 and TRBJ2-7; the D call of TRBD2 rests on TCRdb alone, since no DNA is present to check it. The CDR3 is 14 amino acids. The germline gives CDR1 SGHNT, CDR2 YYREEE (reference sequence). The chain's CDR3 is CASSLEGLAAEQYF.

The V and J genes are TRBV6-2 or TRBV6-3 and TRBJ1-1; there is no DNA to check the TCRdb D call of TRBD1. The germline CDR1 and CDR2 sequences are MNHEY and SVGEGT. CDR3 length: 14 amino acids. The CDR3 region is CASSWTLINTEAFF.

V and J are TRBV6-5 and TRBJ1-1; TCRdb designates TRBD1, a call that cannot be tested without DNA. Germline V gives CDR1 MNHEY, CDR2 SVGAGI. The CDR3 is made up of 17 amino acids. The CDR3 spells CASSPFSRSPEETEAFF.

This rearrangement joins TRBV6-6 to TRBJ1-5. This CDR3 has 14 amino acids. The germline V gene has CDR1 MNHNY and CDR2 SVGAGI (reference sequence). The CDR3 spells CASSYRRGHEPQHF.

The rearrangement uses TRBV29-1 and TRBJ2-7. The V gene's germline CDR1 is SQVTM and CDR2 ANQGSEA. The CDR3 has 12 residues. The chain's CDR3 is CSVKPDSREQYF.

This chain links TRBV11-2 with TRBJ2-3. This CDR3 spans 12 amino acids. Germline CDR1 and CDR2: SGHAT and FQNNGV. This CDR3 is CASSLGEDTQYF.

This chain uses TRBV3-1 with TRBJ2-7; TCRdb's D call, TRBD2, is unchecked because there is no DNA. The CDR3 has 15 amino acids. Germline CDR1 and CDR2: LGHDT and YNNKEL (reference sequence). The CDR3 loop reads CASSQAGTLHYEQYF.